A selection of T cell receptor beta chains follows, all from one sample in a study of naive and memory T cell subsets. In TCRdb, the UMI-ligation and nested PCR reads were re-called with MiXCR into one record per CDR3 protein. The profile shows 70,000 to 95,000 distinct CDR3 sequences, roughly 7% of them singletons. The sequenced material came from central memory CD4+ T cells from blood. The receptors derive from a human donor in good health. Both conserved end residues are part of each CDR3. D genes are given only for firm matches. Not every row has a clone size; where given, it reads once, few, many or a size class.

clone_size j_call v_call d_call cdr3_nt cdr3_aa
- TRBJ2-3 TRBV7-8 TRBD2 TGTGCCAGCAGCACGACCTGGACTAGCGGGGCTGATACGCAGTATTTT CASSTTWTSGADTQYF
- TRBJ2-7 TRBV20-1 TRBD1 TGCAGTGCTAGAGAAACCGGGACAGGGTCGTTAGCGAGAACTAGGGAAAGGGCCTACGAGCAGTACTTC CSARETGTGSLARTRERAYEQYF
few TRBJ2-1 TRBV12-3/TRBV12-4 TRBD2 TGTGCCAGCAGTTTCAGCACTAGCGGGATTGAGCAGTTCTTC CASSFSTSGIEQFF
many TRBJ2-7 TRBV29-1 TRBD2 TGCAGCGTCGACGCGGAGTCGAGCGGGAGATTGGGGTACGAGCAGTACTTC CSVDAESSGRLGYEQYF
many TRBJ1-3 TRBV29-1 - TGCAGCGTTGAGATCAGGGGCAAGATAAACACCATATATTTT CSVEIRGKINTIYF
few TRBJ2-6 TRBV12-5 - TGTGCTAGTGCTGGGGGCAGGGCCTCTGGGGCCAACGTCCTGACTTTC CASAGGRASGANVLTF
many TRBJ2-2 TRBV20-1 - TGCAGTGCTAGAGATTATGTGGAGGGTACCGGGGAGCTGTTTTTT CSARDYVEGTGELFF
many TRBJ1-1 TRBV10-3 TRBD1 TGTGCCATCAGTGAACAGGACAGGGAGAGGACTGAAGCTTTCTTT CAISEQDRERTEAFF
many TRBJ1-1 TRBV12-3/TRBV12-4 TRBD1 TGTGCCACCACGACAGGGGCCCCTGAAGCTTTCTTT CATTTGAPEAFF
many TRBJ1-1 TRBV28 - TGTGCCAGCAGTTTGCGCAGGGGCGGTTGGGCTTTCTTT CASSLRRGGWAFF
- TRBJ2-2 TRBV6-1 - TGTGCCAGCAGTGAACTGCTAGTTGGGTCCACCGGGGAGCTGTTTTTT CASSELLVGSTGELFF
- TRBJ1-3 TRBV19 TRBD1 TGTGCCAGTACCTCTCCCGGGACAGGGGGAAACACCATATATTTT CASTSPGTGGNTIYF
- TRBJ2-3 TRBV7-2 TRBD2 TGTGCCAGCAGCTTAGGCGGGGGAACCCACCTGGCAGATACGCAGTATTTT CASSLGGGTHLADTQYF
few TRBJ1-2 TRBV13 - TGTGCCAGCAGCTTAAAATACAGCTTAACTACCACCTTC CASSLKYSLTTTF
few TRBJ2-7 TRBV19 TRBD1 TGTGCCAGTAGTAAGCTACCGGGACAGGGGACCTACGAGCAGTACTTC CASSKLPGQGTYEQYF
- TRBJ2-7 TRBV7-8 - TGTGCCAGCAGCTTAGCGTCGCACTACGCTTACGAGCAGTACTTC CASSLASHYAYEQYF
- TRBJ2-3 TRBV2 - TGTGCCAGCAGTGCTCAGGGGCTAGATACGCAGTATTTT CASSAQGLDTQYF
few TRBJ2-7 TRBV6-5 TRBD1 TGTGCCAGCAGTTCAGGGACAGGGGCAACCTACGAGCAGTACTTC CASSSGTGATYEQYF
many TRBJ1-1 TRBV7-2 TRBD1 TGTGCCAGCAGCTTAGCTTCCACAGGGGGCGAAGCAAGAAAAGCTTTCTTT CASSLASTGGEARKAFF
many TRBJ1-3 TRBV7-9 - TGTGCCAGCAGCGAGCGCGCTGGAAACACCATATATTTT CASSERAGNTIYF
many TRBJ2-7 TRBV20-1 TRBD1 TGCAGTGCCGGGACAGAACAACTCTACGAGCAGTACTTC CSAGTEQLYEQYF
- TRBJ2-3 TRBV10-3 - TGTGCCATTTCGACAGGCCCTAGGGATACGCAGTATTTT CAISTGPRDTQYF
many TRBJ2-3 TRBV5-6 - TGTGCCAGCAGCCGAGGACGGCAAACTAGCACAGATACGCAGTATTTT CASSRGRQTSTDTQYF
- TRBJ2-5 TRBV6-6 TRBD2 TGTGCCAGCAGTTACTCGACGGGAGGGCAAGAGACCCAGTACTTC CASSYSTGGQETQYF
many TRBJ1-1 TRBV5-5 - TGTGCCAGCAGCTTGGCAGTTTCAATGAACACTGAAGCTTTCTTT CASSLAVSMNTEAFF
few TRBJ2-2 TRBV4-2 - TGTGCCAGCAGCCAAGCGGGAGAGGTTGCTGGGGAGCTGTTTTTT CASSQAGEVAGELFF
many TRBJ2-7 TRBV29-1 - TGCAGCGTACAGGATTACGAGCAGTACTTC CSVQDYEQYF
many TRBJ2-2 TRBV12-3/TRBV12-4 - TGTGCCAGCAGTTTGCCCACCGGGGAGCTGTTTTTT CASSLPTGELFF
many TRBJ1-2 TRBV29-1 TRBD1 TGCAGCGCAGGGGGCCTTGATAACTATGGCTACACCTTC CSAGGLDNYGYTF
many TRBJ1-1 TRBV5-1 - TGCGCCAGCAGCCCCCCCGGGGGGAAGGGAGCTTTCTTT CASSPPGGKGAFF
many TRBJ1-5 TRBV30 - TGTGCCTGGAACGGTGGATATAGCAATCAGCCCCAGCATTTT CAWNGGYSNQPQHF
many TRBJ1-2 TRBV7-8 - TGTGCCAGCAGCTTAGGAGGGGAGGTTGGCTACACCTTC CASSLGGEVGYTF
many TRBJ2-3 TRBV7-2 TRBD1 TGTGCCAGCAGCTTAGCCAGGACAGGCTCTAGCACAGATACGCAGTATTTT CASSLARTGSSTDTQYF
many TRBJ1-5 TRBV29-1 - TGCAGCACCCGGGACGGTAATCAGCCCCAGCATTTT CSTRDGNQPQHF
- TRBJ1-5 TRBV20-1 - TGCAGTGCTACCCCCGGGGGGCAAAAGCTTCGTAGCAATCAGCCCCAGCATTTT CSATPGGQKLRSNQPQHF
- TRBJ2-3 TRBV7-2 TRBD1 TGTGCCAGCAAAGGGACAGGAACTAGCACAGATACGCAGTATTTT CASKGTGTSTDTQYF
many TRBJ2-2 TRBV7-3 - TGTGCCAGCAGCTTTGGCACGAACACCGGGGAGCTGTTTTTT CASSFGTNTGELFF
few TRBJ2-3 TRBV7-6 - TGTGCCAGCAGCTTAGTGGGACCTGGAGATACGCAGTATTTT CASSLVGPGDTQYF
many TRBJ2-1 TRBV6-2/TRBV6-3 TRBD1 TGTGCCAGCAGTTATGACGACCGGGACAGACTATACAATGAGCAGTTCTTC CASSYDDRDRLYNEQFF
many TRBJ2-3 TRBV7-2 TRBD2 TGTGCCAGCAGCCGGGGGGGATCCCCAGATACGCAGTATTTT CASSRGGSPDTQYF
- TRBJ2-1 TRBV10-3 TRBD2 TGTGCCATCAGTGAGGAGCGGGGGGCTTACAATGAGCAGTTCTTC CAISEERGAYNEQFF
- TRBJ2-1 TRBV29-1 TRBD1 TGCAGCGCCTACGCGGGGACAGGATACTACAATGAGCAGTTCTTC CSAYAGTGYYNEQFF
many TRBJ1-2 TRBV11-2 TRBD1 TGTGCCAGCAGCCATGACAGGGACTATGGCTACACCTTC CASSHDRDYGYTF
few TRBJ2-7 TRBV7-3 TRBD2 TGTGCCAGCAGCATAACCGGACTAGCAAGCAGCGAGCAGTACTTC CASSITGLASSEQYF
many TRBJ2-7 TRBV9 - TGTGCCAGCAGCGTAGGGACAGCTATCACCTACGAGCAGTACTTC CASSVGTAITYEQYF
many TRBJ1-1 TRBV7-2 - TGTGCCAGCAGCTTTGGACCTATAGAAGCTTTCTTT CASSFGPIEAFF
many TRBJ1-5 TRBV18 - TGTGCCAGCTCACCCCAAGCTGATCAGCCCCAGCATTTT CASSPQADQPQHF
many TRBJ1-5 TRBV2 - TGTGCCAGCAGGGTGACAGGAGATAGCAATCAGCCCCAGCATTTT CASRVTGDSNQPQHF